This T cell receptor (beta chain) stems from a study of T cell clonality in common variable immunodeficiency. Notes on the study in general: Compared with healthy controls, CVID subjects showed increased TCRbeta clonality, mostly in about a third. Common variable immunodeficiency TCR beta sequences reportedly had fewer deletions and N-nucleotide insertions.

Donors gave roughly 5 to 8 ml heparinized peripheral whole blood. This clone was seen at least ten times. Its antigen remains unknown. CVID and control samples used equivalent genomic DNA input. Generated by immunoSEQ multiplex PCR, the TCRdb table keeps only in-frame clones and is missing some. This repertoire holds approximately 44,000 clones, and none appear only once. Sequenced material: peripheral blood mononuclear cells. The receptor's source is a person between 18 and 75 years old in good health.

Partial CDR3 DNA: TGTGCCAGTACAACAGGGTTCTCTGGAAACACC. This encodes CASTTGFSGNT. The full CDR3 is CASTTGFSGNTIYF. The chain recombines TRBV19 with TRBJ1-3; tentative D call: TRBD1 (6 bases). With the read ending 3 residues before the CDR3 end, the germline J gene is used to fill in that end. Germline assignment: CDR1 LNHDA and CDR2 SQIVND (reference sequence). This CDR3 region has 14 residues. Trimming took 7 bases from V and 0 from J, leaving 10 bases between them.